This is a list of T cell receptor beta chains from one sample in a study of a mutant IDH1 vaccine in newly diagnosed glioma. Sequencing used immunoSEQ multiplex PCR; TCRdb keeps in-frame clones, though not all of them. The data show 65,000 or so clones, with roughly 81% seen just once and under 4.5% held by the top ten. These TCRs' antigens remain unknown. The source was PBMCs, collected from a glioma patient whose treatment included an IDH1 peptide vaccine. These receptors were taken from a man in his thirties or forties with glioma. The CDR3 runs from the conserved cysteine through the conserved F or W. The D gene is left open where the match is weak. The size of a clone is reported for some rows only, either as once, few or many, or as a class for expanded clones.

d_call: .
v_call: TRBV6-6
clone_size: .
j_call: TRBJ2-3
cdr3_aa: CASSYRSSHTDTQYF
cdr3_nt: TGTGCCAGCAGTTACAGGTCCAGCCACACAGATACGCAGTATTTT

d_call: .
v_call: TRBV2
clone_size: .
j_call: TRBJ2-3
cdr3_aa: CASSDRGAFPDTQYF
cdr3_nt: TGTGCCAGCAGTGATAGGGGCGCTTTTCCAGATACGCAGTATTTT

d_call: .
v_call: TRBV19
clone_size: .
j_call: TRBJ1-3
cdr3_aa: CASNSGLSSGNTIYF
cdr3_nt: TGTGCCAGTAACTCGGGACTGAGCTCTGGAAACACCATATATTTT

d_call: .
v_call: TRBV10-1
clone_size: .
j_call: TRBJ1-4
cdr3_aa: CASSDSATNEKLFF
cdr3_nt: TGCGCCAGCAGTGACAGTGCAACTAATGAAAAACTGTTTTTT

d_call: TRBD2
v_call: TRBV5-1
clone_size: .
j_call: TRBJ2-7
cdr3_aa: CASYKRGAGEQYF
cdr3_nt: TGCGCCAGCTACAAGCGGGGGGCGGGAGAGCAGTACTTC

d_call: .
v_call: TRBV20-1
clone_size: few
j_call: TRBJ1-5
cdr3_aa: CSAETAPAQHF
cdr3_nt: TGCAGTGCCGAGACAGCCCCAGCCCAGCATTTT

d_call: .
v_call: TRBV28
clone_size: .
j_call: TRBJ2-7
cdr3_aa: CATKLDRYGEQYF
cdr3_nt: TGTGCCACCAAACTGGACAGATATGGCGAGCAGTACTTC

d_call: TRBD2
v_call: TRBV9
clone_size: once
j_call: TRBJ2-3
cdr3_aa: CASSASGGGTDTQYF
cdr3_nt: TGTGCCAGCAGCGCAAGCGGGGGGGGCACAGATACGCAGTATTTT

d_call: .
v_call: TRBV6-6
clone_size: .
j_call: TRBJ1-1
cdr3_aa: CASSYEGGTEAFF
cdr3_nt: TGTGCCAGCAGTTACGAGGGGGGCACTGAAGCTTTCTTT

d_call: .
v_call: TRBV4-1
clone_size: .
j_call: TRBJ1-3
cdr3_aa: CASSQDDRPLTGNTIYF
cdr3_nt: TGCGCCAGCAGCCAAGATGACAGACCCCTGACTGGAAACACCATATATTTT

d_call: TRBD2
v_call: TRBV5-8
clone_size: .
j_call: TRBJ2-3
cdr3_aa: CASSLGASGGDTQYF
cdr3_nt: TGTGCCAGCAGCTTGGGAGCTAGCGGGGGAGATACGCAGTATTTT

d_call: .
v_call: TRBV12-5
clone_size: few
j_call: TRBJ1-1
cdr3_aa: CASEKNTEAFF
cdr3_nt: TGTGCTAGTGAGAAGAACACTGAAGCTTTCTTT

d_call: .
v_call: TRBV11-3
clone_size: .
j_call: TRBJ2-1
cdr3_aa: CASSPKGGGPRQFF
cdr3_nt: TGTGCCAGCAGCCCCAAAGGGGGGGGCCCCCGGCAGTTCTTC

d_call: TRBD1
v_call: TRBV19
clone_size: once
j_call: TRBJ1-5
cdr3_aa: CASSIRTGNSNQPQHF
cdr3_nt: TGTGCCAGTAGTATCCGGACAGGGAATAGCAATCAGCCCCAGCATTTT

d_call: TRBD1
v_call: TRBV11-3
clone_size: .
j_call: TRBJ2-7
cdr3_aa: CASSPRDRIYEQYF
cdr3_nt: TGTGCCAGCAGCCCCCGGGACAGAATCTACGAGCAGTACTTC

d_call: .
v_call: TRBV12-1
clone_size: .
j_call: TRBJ2-7
cdr3_aa: CASSSRSDHRGWCSYEQYF
cdr3_nt: TGTGCCAGCAGCTCCCGATCAGACCACAGGGGATGGTGCTCCTACGAGCAGTACTTC

d_call: .
v_call: TRBV19
clone_size: few
j_call: TRBJ1-4
cdr3_aa: CASSATGTNEKLFF
cdr3_nt: TGTGCCAGTAGTGCGACAGGCACTAATGAAAAACTGTTTTTT

d_call: .
v_call: TRBV7-9
clone_size: few
j_call: TRBJ2-2
cdr3_aa: CASSFATGELFF
cdr3_nt: TGTGCCAGCAGCTTTGCGACCGGGGAGCTGTTTTTT

d_call: .
v_call: TRBV19
clone_size: .
j_call: TRBJ2-7
cdr3_aa: CASKSEKGGTYEQYF
cdr3_nt: TGTGCCAGTAAGTCAGAGAAGGGAGGAACCTACGAGCAGTACTTC

d_call: .
v_call: TRBV18
clone_size: few
j_call: TRBJ2-5
cdr3_aa: CASSPVRYQETQYF
cdr3_nt: TGTGCCAGCTCACCCGTCCGGTACCAAGAGACCCAGTACTTC

d_call: .
v_call: TRBV7-8
clone_size: .
j_call: TRBJ1-2
cdr3_aa: CASSNMPQGLYSYGYTF
cdr3_nt: TGTGCCAGCAGCAACATGCCGCAGGGATTGTACTCCTATGGCTACACCTTC

d_call: .
v_call: TRBV30
clone_size: .
j_call: TRBJ2-2
cdr3_aa: CAWNAGLRGELFF
cdr3_nt: TGTGCCTGGAATGCGGGACTTAGAGGGGAGCTGTTTTTT

d_call: .
v_call: TRBV9
clone_size: once
j_call: TRBJ2-7
cdr3_aa: CASSVGPNYEQYF
cdr3_nt: TGTGCCAGCAGCGTAGGGCCAAACTACGAGCAGTACTTC

d_call: TRBD2
v_call: TRBV5-1
clone_size: .
j_call: TRBJ2-5
cdr3_aa: CASSRGLAGGPETQYF
cdr3_nt: TGCGCCAGCAGCAGGGGACTTGCGGGGGGGCCAGAGACCCAGTACTTC

d_call: TRBD1
v_call: TRBV7-6
clone_size: .
j_call: TRBJ1-1
cdr3_aa: CASSPTGAGTEAFF
cdr3_nt: TGTGCCAGCAGCCCAACAGGGGCCGGCACTGAAGCTTTCTTT

d_call: TRBD2
v_call: TRBV27
clone_size: .
j_call: TRBJ2-3
cdr3_aa: CASSPGLAEDTQYF
cdr3_nt: TGTGCCAGCAGTCCGGGACTAGCGGAGGATACGCAGTATTTT

d_call: .
v_call: TRBV18
clone_size: .
j_call: TRBJ2-5
cdr3_aa: CASSPPVLGETQYF
cdr3_nt: TGTGCCAGCTCACCACCGGTCCTCGGGGAGACCCAGTACTTC

d_call: TRBD1
v_call: TRBV25-1
clone_size: .
j_call: TRBJ2-5
cdr3_aa: CASSSPGTGGYERYF
cdr3_nt: TGTGCCAGCAGTTCCCCGGGGACAGGGGGATATGAGCGGTACTTC

d_call: .
v_call: TRBV7-9
clone_size: .
j_call: TRBJ2-5
cdr3_aa: CASSQNGVETQYF
cdr3_nt: TGTGCCAGCAGCCAGAATGGGGTGGAGACCCAGTACTTC

d_call: .
v_call: TRBV18
clone_size: .
j_call: TRBJ1-2
cdr3_aa: CASSPRSHQGNNYGYTF
cdr3_nt: TGTGCCAGCTCACCTCGTAGCCACCAGGGGAATAACTATGGCTACACCTTC

d_call: .
v_call: TRBV29-1
clone_size: .
j_call: TRBJ1-2
cdr3_aa: CSVWDSGMRGYTF
cdr3_nt: TGCAGCGTCTGGGACTCTGGAATGAGGGGCTACACCTTC

d_call: .
v_call: TRBV11-2
clone_size: .
j_call: TRBJ1-6
cdr3_aa: CASSQRASYNSPLHF
cdr3_nt: TGTGCCAGCAGCCAACGGGCCTCTTATAATTCACCCCTCCACTTT

d_call: .
v_call: TRBV7-9
clone_size: .
j_call: TRBJ1-2
cdr3_aa: CASSLEARAYGYTF
cdr3_nt: TGTGCCAGCAGCTTAGAAGCGAGGGCATATGGCTACACCTTC

d_call: TRBD1
v_call: TRBV5-1
clone_size: .
j_call: TRBJ1-6
cdr3_aa: CASSKDRGYSPLHF
cdr3_nt: TGCGCCAGCAGCAAGGACAGGGGCTACTCACCCCTCCACTTT

d_call: .
v_call: TRBV2
clone_size: .
j_call: TRBJ2-3
cdr3_aa: CASSFGLDTQYF
cdr3_nt: TGTGCCAGCAGCTTCGGACTGGATACGCAGTATTTT

d_call: .
v_call: TRBV6-6
clone_size: few
j_call: TRBJ1-1
cdr3_aa: CASSYTGKGPEAFF
cdr3_nt: TGTGCCAGCAGTTACACAGGAAAGGGTCCTGAAGCTTTCTTT

d_call: TRBD1
v_call: TRBV5-1
clone_size: few
j_call: TRBJ1-4
cdr3_aa: CASSKDGQGKEKLFF
cdr3_nt: TGCGCCAGCAGCAAGGACGGACAGGGGAAGGAAAAACTGTTTTTT

d_call: .
v_call: TRBV6-1
clone_size: .
j_call: TRBJ2-7
cdr3_aa: CASSEEIGGSYEQYF
cdr3_nt: TGTGCCAGCAGTGAAGAAATTGGGGGATCCTACGAGCAGTACTTC

d_call: .
v_call: TRBV5-1
clone_size: .
j_call: TRBJ1-2
cdr3_aa: CASSWEPGDNYGYTF
cdr3_nt: TGCGCCAGCAGCTGGGAACCGGGAGATAACTATGGCTACACCTTC

d_call: .
v_call: TRBV7-9
clone_size: .
j_call: TRBJ2-7
cdr3_aa: CASSFTTYEQYF
cdr3_nt: TGTGCCAGCAGCTTCACAACCTACGAGCAGTACTTC

d_call: .
v_call: TRBV19
clone_size: .
j_call: TRBJ2-1
cdr3_aa: CASSILEGWRNEQFF
cdr3_nt: TGTGCCAGTAGTATATTGGAGGGGTGGAGGAATGAGCAGTTCTTC

d_call: .
v_call: TRBV7-2
clone_size: .
j_call: TRBJ2-7
cdr3_aa: CASSLLRFEQYF
cdr3_nt: TGTGCCAGCAGCTTACTCAGGTTCGAGCAGTACTTC

d_call: TRBD1
v_call: TRBV30
clone_size: .
j_call: TRBJ1-5
cdr3_aa: CAWSVGQGIRDQPQHF
cdr3_nt: TGTGCCTGGAGTGTCGGACAGGGGATCCGGGATCAGCCCCAGCATTTT

d_call: .
v_call: TRBV29-1
clone_size: once
j_call: TRBJ1-6
cdr3_aa: CSVRTANNSPLHF
cdr3_nt: TGCAGCGTTAGGACCGCTAATAATTCACCCCTCCACTTT

d_call: .
v_call: TRBV7-7
clone_size: .
j_call: TRBJ1-1
cdr3_aa: CASSLEGSSEAFF
cdr3_nt: TGTGCCAGCAGCTTAGAAGGGAGCAGCGAAGCTTTCTTT

d_call: .
v_call: TRBV4-2
clone_size: few
j_call: TRBJ2-5
cdr3_aa: CASSQDGGGRGGETQYF
cdr3_nt: TGTGCCAGCAGCCAAGATGGCGGGGGCAGGGGAGGAGAGACCCAGTACTTC

d_call: TRBD1
v_call: TRBV7-9
clone_size: .
j_call: TRBJ1-5
cdr3_aa: CASSSQGGSQHF
cdr3_nt: TGTGCCAGCAGCTCCCAGGGGGGGTCCCAGCATTTT

d_call: TRBD1
v_call: TRBV5-1
clone_size: .
j_call: TRBJ1-1
cdr3_aa: CASSWGTGSTEAFF
cdr3_nt: TGCGCCAGCAGCTGGGGGACAGGATCCACTGAAGCTTTCTTT

d_call: .
v_call: TRBV7-6
clone_size: .
j_call: TRBJ2-7
cdr3_aa: CASSLSRDAAYEQYF
cdr3_nt: TGTGCCAGCAGCCTGAGCCGGGACGCCGCCTACGAGCAGTACTTC

d_call: TRBD1
v_call: TRBV29-1
clone_size: .
j_call: TRBJ1-1
cdr3_aa: CSVGDPGQGHEAFF
cdr3_nt: TGCAGCGTTGGGGACCCGGGACAGGGACATGAAGCTTTCTTT

d_call: .
v_call: TRBV5-1
clone_size: .
j_call: TRBJ1-1
cdr3_aa: CASSGNSGGNTEAFF
cdr3_nt: TGCGCCAGCAGCGGGAATTCGGGGGGCAACACTGAAGCTTTCTTT

d_call: TRBD1
v_call: TRBV10-2
clone_size: .
j_call: TRBJ1-2
cdr3_aa: CASSGGTVRAGGYTF
cdr3_nt: TGCGCCAGCAGTGGCGGGACAGTCAGGGCTGGGGGCTACACCTTC

d_call: .
v_call: TRBV2
clone_size: .
j_call: TRBJ1-5
cdr3_aa: CASSESLGTVSWWNQPQHF
cdr3_nt: TGTGCCAGCAGTGAATCTCTGGGGACGGTGAGTTGGTGGAATCAGCCCCAGCATTTT

d_call: .
v_call: TRBV18
clone_size: .
j_call: TRBJ2-5
cdr3_aa: CASSPYVRDREETQYF
cdr3_nt: TGTGCCAGCTCACCTTATGTCCGGGACCGAGAAGAGACCCAGTACTTC

d_call: TRBD1
v_call: TRBV23-1
clone_size: .
j_call: TRBJ2-7
cdr3_aa: CASSQSTGVSNEQYF
cdr3_nt: TGCGCCAGCAGTCAATCGACAGGGGTATCCAACGAGCAGTACTTC

d_call: TRBD1
v_call: TRBV4-1
clone_size: .
j_call: TRBJ2-7
cdr3_aa: CASSQEDDRGLWQYF
cdr3_nt: TGCGCCAGCAGCCAAGAGGATGACAGGGGGCTTTGGCAGTACTTC

d_call: .
v_call: TRBV7-9
clone_size: few
j_call: TRBJ1-1
cdr3_aa: CASSSQSEAFF
cdr3_nt: TGTGCCAGCAGCTCCCAGAGTGAAGCTTTCTTT